This T cell receptor beta chain is from a study of shared clonotypes between healthy human individuals. Study overall: Every donor yielded three CD4 naive, three CD4 memory, two CD8 naive and one CD8 memory plate. Whole-study findings and limits: Clonotypes that were shared across a few donors made up around 4.6% of naive CD4 clonotypes.

This clone appeared a single time. Its antigen is undetermined. Method: immunoSEQ multiplex PCR; TCRdb's copy keeps in-frame clones and lacks some. The table has some 1.5 million clones, 98% seen once; the top ten hold about 0.4%. All participating donors were Caucasian adults from Nashville, Tennessee. Source material: naive CD4+ T cells sorted from blood. Subset of the sample: CD45RA+ positively selected. The clonotype was recovered from a man aged 30-40 years in good health.

In nucleotides, the CDR3 is TGCGCCAGCAGCCTCCGGGATTCAGCTAACTATGGCTACACCTTC. Amino acids: CASSLRDSANYGYTF. The rearrangement uses TRBV4-1 and TRBJ1-2; D call uncertain. CDR3 size: 15 residues. Germline V gene data show CDR1 as MGHRA and CDR2 as YSYEKL. V shed 4 bases and J shed 0 bases, with 12 bases lying between them.